This T cell receptor beta chain came from a study of blood T cell repertoires in COVID-19. Study as a whole: From T cells, B-cell-depleted T cells, or PBMCs came the material, which was cDNA or gDNA.

The CDR3 runs 16 residues. Deletions cut 8 bases from V and 2 bases from J, with 19 bases between. In germline, CDR1 is SNHLY, CDR2 FYNNEI. TCRdb's copy holds only in-frame clones and misses some; the assay was immunoSEQ multiplex PCR. The table has 200,000 or so clones, 65% to 85% seen once. V is TRBV2 and J is TRBJ1-5; tentative D call: TRBD1 (6 bases). The source is a man aged 35-49 years who had recovered from COVID-19. Sequences were obtained from PBMCs or T cells enriched from blood (not recorded which). CDR3 amino acids: CASAAGGARGNQPQHF. The CDR3 DNA sequence: TGTGCCAGCGCGGCGGGGGGGGCGCGTGGCAATCAGCCCCAGCATTTT.